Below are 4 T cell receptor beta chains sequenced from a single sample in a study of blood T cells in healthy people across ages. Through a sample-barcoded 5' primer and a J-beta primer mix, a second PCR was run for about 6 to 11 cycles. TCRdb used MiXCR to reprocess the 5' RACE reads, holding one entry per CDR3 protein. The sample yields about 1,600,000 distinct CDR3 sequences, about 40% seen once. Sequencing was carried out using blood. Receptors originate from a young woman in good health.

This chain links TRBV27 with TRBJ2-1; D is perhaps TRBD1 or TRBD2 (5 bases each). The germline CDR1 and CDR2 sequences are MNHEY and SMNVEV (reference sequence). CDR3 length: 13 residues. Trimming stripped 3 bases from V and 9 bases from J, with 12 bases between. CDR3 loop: CASSLDGGIEQFF. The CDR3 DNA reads TGTGCCAGCAGTTTGGATGGGGGAATTGAGCAGTTCTTC.

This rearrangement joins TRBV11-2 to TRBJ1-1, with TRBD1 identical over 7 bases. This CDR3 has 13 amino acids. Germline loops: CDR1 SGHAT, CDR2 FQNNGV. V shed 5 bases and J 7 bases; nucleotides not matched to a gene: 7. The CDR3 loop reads CASSPTGQFEAFF. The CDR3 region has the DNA TGTGCCAGCAGCCCCACGGGACAGTTTGAAGCTTTCTTT.

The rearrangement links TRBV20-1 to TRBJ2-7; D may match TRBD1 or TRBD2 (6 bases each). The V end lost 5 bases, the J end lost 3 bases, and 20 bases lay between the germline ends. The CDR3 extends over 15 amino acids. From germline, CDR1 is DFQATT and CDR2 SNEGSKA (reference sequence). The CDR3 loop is CSALNSGEGVYEQYF. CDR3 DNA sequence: TGCAGTGCTCTAAATAGCGGAGAGGGGGTCTACGAGCAGTACTTC.

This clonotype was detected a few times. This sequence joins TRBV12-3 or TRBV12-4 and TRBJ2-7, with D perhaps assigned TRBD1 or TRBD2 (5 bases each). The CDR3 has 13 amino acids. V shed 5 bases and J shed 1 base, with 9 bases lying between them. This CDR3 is CASSHEGSYEQYF. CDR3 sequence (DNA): TGTGCCAGCAGTCATGAGGGGTCCTACGAGCAGTACTTC.